What follows are 9 T cell receptor beta chains derived from one specimen sequenced in a study of OX40 agonist ivuxolimab in advanced cancers. Libraries were prepared by immunoSEQ multiplex PCR; TCRdb keeps only in-frame clonotypes and omits some of them. This table holds roughly 74,000 clones, around 87% found once. The source material was CD4+ or CD8+ T cells sorted from blood, sampled in a trial of the OX40 agonist ivuxolimab. Receptors were obtained from an adult with an advanced solid tumor such as melanoma, head and neck, liver or kidney cancer.

The gene calls are TRBV6-1 and TRBJ1-1; D possibly corresponds to TRBD1 (6 bases). The CDR3 spans 13 residues. The germline gives CDR1 MNHNS, CDR2 SASEGT. V was clipped by 7 bases and J by 4 bases, with 13 bases between them. In DNA form, the CDR3 reads TGTGCCAGCATTAAAGACAGGAGCACTGAAGCTTTCTTT. It yields the protein CASIKDRSTEAFF.

This clone was seen once. This chain joins TRBV7-2 and TRBJ2-5; TRBD1 or TRBD2 may be the D gene (6 bases each). CDR3 length: 15 amino acids. Looked up from germline, CDR1 is SGHTA and CDR2 is FQGNSA. The germline V and J ends were trimmed by 5 bases and 3 bases, with 16 bases remaining between them. The CDR3 loop is CASSRAGTPEETQYF. The CDR3 region has the DNA TGTGCCAGCAGCCGTGCGGGGACACCAGAAGAGACCCAGTACTTC.

V usage is TRBV7-2 and J usage is TRBJ1-1; no firm D call. CDR3 length: 14 residues. Trimming removed 3 bases at V and 1 base at J, with 9 bases between. The germline CDR1 and CDR2 sequences are SGHTA and FQGNSA. Written as DNA, the CDR3 is TGTGCCAGCAGCTTGAGCAGTCAGAACACTGAAGCTTTCTTT. Protein product: CASSLSSQNTEAFF.

The J gene is TRBJ2-6, the V gene TRBV4-3; D not certain. The CDR3 totals 17 residues. CDR1 is LGHNA, CDR2 YSLEER, per germline. V was cut by 1 base and J by 0 bases, with 10 bases left in between. CDR3 in DNA: TGCGCCAGCAGCCAAGTCCTTATTAGCTCTGGGGCCAACGTCCTGACTTTC. Translated, it gives CASSQVLISSGANVLTF.

This clone was seen just once. The V call is TRBV5-4, the J call TRBJ2-1; no clear D gene. Trimming cost V 4 bases and J 5 bases, with 16 bases left between them. CDR3 length equals 15 residues. Germline assignment: CDR1 SGHNT and CDR2 YYREEE (reference sequence). In DNA, the CDR3 is TGTGCCAGCAGCACCCCGCTTAGTGGCCACAATGAGCAGTTCTTC. Residues: CASSTPLSGHNEQFF.

The gene calls are TRBV15 and TRBJ2-5; perhaps TRBD1 as D (7 bases). Trimming stripped 0 bases from V and 2 bases from J, with 10 bases between. This CDR3 spans 15 amino acids. Germline V gene data show CDR1 as LNHNV and CDR2 as YYDKDF (reference sequence). CDR3: CATSRDQGGQETQYF. CDR3 sequence (DNA): TGTGCCACCAGCAGAGACCAGGGGGGACAAGAGACCCAGTACTTC.

The rearrangement uses TRBV13 and TRBJ1-2; 7 nucleotides align to TRBD1. The CDR3 has 17 amino acids. V dropped 4 bases and J dropped 2; count of bases not matched to a gene: 13. Per germline, CDR1 PRHDT and CDR2 FYEKMQ (reference sequence). The CDR3 spells CASSSIDRAQRNYGYTF. The DNA for the CDR3 is TGTGCCAGCAGCTCAATCGACAGGGCCCAACGGAACTATGGCTACACCTTC.

The V call is TRBV14, the J call TRBJ1-1; TRBD1 is a possible D gene (5 bases). The germline V and J ends were trimmed by 0 bases and 4 bases, with 12 bases remaining between them. The CDR3 contains 15 residues. Per the germline V gene, CDR1 is SGHDN and CDR2 is FVKESK. CDR3 sequence: CASSQDRGVGTEAFF. The DNA for the CDR3 is TGTGCCAGCAGCCAAGATCGGGGGGTTGGCACTGAAGCTTTCTTT.

V and J are TRBV7-8 and TRBJ1-2, with a weak D call TRBD1 (5 bases). Germline V CDR1 and CDR2: SGHVS, FQNEAQ. Trimming removed 5 bases from V and 6 bases from J, with 13 bases in between. The CDR3 has 13 amino acids. CDR3 DNA: TGTGCCAGCAGCCTCCCCAGGGATAATGGCTACACCTTC. Protein product: CASSLPRDNGYTF.